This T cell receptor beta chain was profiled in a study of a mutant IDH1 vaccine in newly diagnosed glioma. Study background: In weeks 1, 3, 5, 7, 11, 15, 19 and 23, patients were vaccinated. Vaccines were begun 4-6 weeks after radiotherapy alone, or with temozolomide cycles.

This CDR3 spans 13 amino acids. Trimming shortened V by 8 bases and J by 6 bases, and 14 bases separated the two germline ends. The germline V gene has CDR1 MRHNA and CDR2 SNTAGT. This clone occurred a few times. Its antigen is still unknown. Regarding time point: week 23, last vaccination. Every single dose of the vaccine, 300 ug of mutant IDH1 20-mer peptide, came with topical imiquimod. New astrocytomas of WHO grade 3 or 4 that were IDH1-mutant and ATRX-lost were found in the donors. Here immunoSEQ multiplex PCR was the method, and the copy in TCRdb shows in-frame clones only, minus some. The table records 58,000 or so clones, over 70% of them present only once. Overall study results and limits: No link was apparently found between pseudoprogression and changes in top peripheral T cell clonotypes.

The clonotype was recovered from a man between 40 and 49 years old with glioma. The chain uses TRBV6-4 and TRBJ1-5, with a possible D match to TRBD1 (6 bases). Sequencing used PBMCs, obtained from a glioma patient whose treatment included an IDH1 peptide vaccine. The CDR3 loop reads CASWGGAAQPQHF. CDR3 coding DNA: TGTGCCAGCTGGGGGGGGGCCGCTCAGCCCCAGCATTTT.